This T cell receptor (beta chain) derives from a study of blood T cell repertoires in COVID-19 (dated by TCRdb to 2020 to 2021). Background for the entire study: Samples covering the acute and convalescent phases of COVID-19 were provided by collaborators in the United States, Italy and Spain. The prospective study material was composed of cDNA or gDNA derived from T cells, B-cell-depleted T cells, or PBMCs. The dataset comprised deeply sampled blood TCRbeta repertoires from subjects exposed to, actively infected with, or recovered from COVID-19. The repertoires were made available in a free public database intended to serve as a resource for research on the immune response to SARS-CoV-2. Samples came from the ongoing ImmuneRACE study (first 160 participants) plus 1,254 subjects from 6 global collaborators. The sample metadata nearly always contained a de-identified subject ID, COVID-19 status, age in years and sex. Where HLA class I and class II types were available, the types were taken from metadata supplied by the sample provider, not from assay-based typing. Results and caveats for the whole study, not just this receptor: Clinical and demographic metadata were provided uncurated, with the amount varying by source and participant.

TCRbeta CDR3 regions were amplified from genomic DNA using the immunoSEQ Assay, a bias-controlled multiplex PCR. The paper's data handling went like this. Within the assay, amplification of reference gene primers was used to estimate how many nucleated cells each sample contained. To quantify the absolute abundance of each unique TCRbeta CDR3 rearrangement, sequence reads were collapsed and filtered. For each sample, productive Simpson clonality was calculated as the square root of Simpson's diversity index across productive rearrangements. What TCRdb holds here is the immuneACCESS table cut down to in-frame rearrangements. Part of the clones is not present; checked against another copy, under half of the missing clones reflect an unresolved V gene, and the others are unexplained. D and trimming were read from the DNA, whereas the V and J calls and clone size are those reported in that table. The sample yields some 290,000 clones; less than 90% were counted once. About 12% of the sample goes to the ten largest clones.

In the case of this clone: The specificity of this receptor is unknown. Base qualities are not at hand, and no much larger clone is one base apart.

One collaborating source in Seattle enrolled patients while the patients were actively infected and followed the patients over time throughout the course of disease. The collaborating institutions used their own protocols to collect whole blood in K2EDTA tubes. For TCRbeta analysis, collaborators shipped samples in one of three forms: frozen whole blood, isolated PBMCs, or DNA extracted from either of those sample types. Clipping removes 6 bases from V and 7 bases from J, with 11 as the unmatched junction base count. There are 13 amino acids in the CDR3, from cysteine to phenylalanine inclusive. Left in the record is the CDR3 DNA by itself, 39 bases read in frame from the first base. Per the germline V gene, SQVTM is the CDR1 and ANQGSEA is the CDR2.

The TCR comes from a woman aged 25 to 45 with COVID-19, enrolled during active disease. The chain was built from TRBV29-1 and TRBJ1-2; 7 bases in between match TRBD1. Input material: peripheral blood. The DNA reads as follows: TGCAGCGTAACGACAGGGTCCTCCTCTGGCTACACCTTC. Its translation is CSVTTGSSSGYTF.